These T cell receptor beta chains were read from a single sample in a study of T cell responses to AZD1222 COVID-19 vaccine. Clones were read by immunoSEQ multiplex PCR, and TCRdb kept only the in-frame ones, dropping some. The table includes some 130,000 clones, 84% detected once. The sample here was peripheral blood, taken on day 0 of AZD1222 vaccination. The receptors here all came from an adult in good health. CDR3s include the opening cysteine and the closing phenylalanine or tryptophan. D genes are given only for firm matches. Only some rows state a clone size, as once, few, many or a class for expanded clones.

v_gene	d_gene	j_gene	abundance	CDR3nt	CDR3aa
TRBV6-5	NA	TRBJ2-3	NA	TGTGCCAGCCTCCGACTGAACACGGGCCCAGATACGCAGTATTTT	CASLRLNTGPDTQYF
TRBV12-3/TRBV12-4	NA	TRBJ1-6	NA	TGTGCCAGCAGTTTAGCGTCTAATTCACCCCTCCACTTT	CASSLASNSPLHF
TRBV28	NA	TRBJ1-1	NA	TGTGCCAGCAGCCAAGTTCGATCGCTGGGGGCTTTCTTT	CASSQVRSLGAFF
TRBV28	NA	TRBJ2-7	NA	TGTGCCAGCAGTACAGGGAGCTCCTACGAGCAGTACTTC	CASSTGSSYEQYF
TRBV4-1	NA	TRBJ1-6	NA	TGCGCCAGCGGTCCAACGAGGGTCTGGGATTCACCCCTCCACTTT	CASGPTRVWDSPLHF
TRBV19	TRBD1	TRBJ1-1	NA	TGTGCCAGTAGTATTGGGACAGGCAGAGTGGTGAACACTGAAGCTTTCTTT	CASSIGTGRVVNTEAFF
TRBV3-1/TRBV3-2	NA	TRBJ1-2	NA	TGTGCCAGCAGCCACCGAAAGGCAGGTGGCTACACCTTC	CASSHRKAGGYTF
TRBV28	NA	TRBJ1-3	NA	TGTGCCAGCAGTTTAGTAACGACTGGAAACACCATATATTTT	CASSLVTTGNTIYF
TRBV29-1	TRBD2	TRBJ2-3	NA	TGCAGCGTTGAAAGTCCGAGCGGGGGGCGAGATACGCAGTATTTT	CSVESPSGGRDTQYF
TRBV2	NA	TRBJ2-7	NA	TGTGCCAGCAAGGAGGATACCTACGAGCAGTACTTC	CASKEDTYEQYF
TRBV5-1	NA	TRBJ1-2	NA	TGCGCCAGCAGCCTGGACGGCTCCCCAAGGGATGGCTACACCTTC	CASSLDGSPRDGYTF
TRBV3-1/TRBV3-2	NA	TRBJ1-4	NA	TGTGCCAGCAGCCGCCAGTCAACTAATGAAAAACTGTTTTTT	CASSRQSTNEKLFF
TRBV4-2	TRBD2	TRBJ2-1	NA	TGTGCCAGCAGCCAAGATGGACTAGCTTCACCCCACTACAATGAGCAGTTCTTC	CASSQDGLASPHYNEQFF
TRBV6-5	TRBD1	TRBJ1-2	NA	TGTGCCAGCAGTTACGGACAGGGTGAATACTATGGCTACACCTTC	CASSYGQGEYYGYTF
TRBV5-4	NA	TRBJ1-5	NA	TGTGCCAGCAGCTTGGATGTTATGGGTCCCCAGCATTTT	CASSLDVMGPQHF
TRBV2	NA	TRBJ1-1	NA	TGTGCCAGCGCACCGGACAGCCTCACTGAAGCTTTCTTT	CASAPDSLTEAFF
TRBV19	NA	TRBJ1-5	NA	TGTGCCAGTAGTAGAGGAGGGGGGCAGGGGTTGGCCAGCGGTCAGCCCCAGCATTTT	CASSRGGGQGLASGQPQHF
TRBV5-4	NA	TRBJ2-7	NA	TGTGCCAGCAGCTTGGCTGGGGAGCAGTACTTC	CASSLAGEQYF
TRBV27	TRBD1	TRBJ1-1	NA	TGTGCCAGCAGGACAGGGTTTAACACTGAAGCTTTCTTT	CASRTGFNTEAFF
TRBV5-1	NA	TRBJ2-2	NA	TGCGCCAGCAGCCCAGGACCGGGCTCGAACACCGGGGAGCTGTTTTTT	CASSPGPGSNTGELFF
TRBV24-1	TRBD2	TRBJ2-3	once	TGTGCCACCAGTGAGGGACTAGCGGGGATCCTTGAGGATACGCAGTATTTT	CATSEGLAGILEDTQYF
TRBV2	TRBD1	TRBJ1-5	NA	TGTGCCAGCAGATCCGGGACAGGGGGCTTTGGAAGCAATCAGCCCCAGCATTTT	CASRSGTGGFGSNQPQHF
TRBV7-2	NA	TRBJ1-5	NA	TGTGCCAGCAGCTTAGTTGTGGGCTGGGGGCCCCAGCATTTT	CASSLVVGWGPQHF
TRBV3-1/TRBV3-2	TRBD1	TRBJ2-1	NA	TGTGCCAGCAGCCACCGGGACAGGGGTTACAATGAGCAGTTCTTC	CASSHRDRGYNEQFF
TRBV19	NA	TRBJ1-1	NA	TGTGCCAGTAGTGCCCAAGTAGGGGTCAGGGAAGCTTTCTTT	CASSAQVGVREAFF
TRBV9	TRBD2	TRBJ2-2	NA	TGTGCCAGCAGCGTAGGTTCTAGCGGGAGACTGAACACCGGGGAGCTGTTTTTT	CASSVGSSGRLNTGELFF
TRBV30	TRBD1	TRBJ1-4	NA	TGTGCCTGGGGTACCGGGACAGCTAATGAAAAACTGTTTTTT	CAWGTGTANEKLFF
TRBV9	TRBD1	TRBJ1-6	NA	TGTGCCAGCAGCGCCCTGGACAGGAATTCACCCCTCCACTTT	CASSALDRNSPLHF
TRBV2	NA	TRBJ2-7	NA	TGTGCCAGCAGCCCTAGGGGGGGACCCTACGAGCAGTACTTC	CASSPRGGPYEQYF
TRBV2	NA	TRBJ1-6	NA	TGTGCCAGCAGTGTGGAGAGTGCCCCGCAGTCACCCCTCCACTTT	CASSVESAPQSPLHF
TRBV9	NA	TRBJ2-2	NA	TGTGCCAGCAGCGTAGAGGGCACCGGGGAGCTGTTTTTT	CASSVEGTGELFF
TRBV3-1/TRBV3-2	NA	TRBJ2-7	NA	TGTGCCAGCGGATCCCAGGACAGAACCTACGAGCAGTACTTC	CASGSQDRTYEQYF
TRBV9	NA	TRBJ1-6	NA	TGTGCCAGCACACGAACGGATGATAATTCACCCCTCCACTTT	CASTRTDDNSPLHF
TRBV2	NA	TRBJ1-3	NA	TGTGCCAGCAGTGAAAGAGGCCGGAGCTACTCTGGAAACACCATATATTTT	CASSERGRSYSGNTIYF
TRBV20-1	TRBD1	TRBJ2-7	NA	TGCAGTGCTAGTCTAACAGGGGTCGGATACGAGCAGTACTTC	CSASLTGVGYEQYF
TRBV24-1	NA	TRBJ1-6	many	TGTGCCACCAGTGAACCCTGGAGAGATCGATGCTCACCCCTCCACTTT	CATSEPWRDRCSPLHF
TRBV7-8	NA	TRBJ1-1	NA	TGTGCCAGCACCACCCGCCGGGGGAGGACTGAAGCTTTCTTT	CASTTRRGRTEAFF
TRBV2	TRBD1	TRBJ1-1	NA	TGTGCCAGCAGTATTAGGGGACAGTCTGAAGCGGCTTTCTTT	CASSIRGQSEAAFF
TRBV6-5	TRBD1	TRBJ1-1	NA	TGTGCCAGCAGGCGTGATTACAGGGGTGGGACTGAAGCTTTCTTT	CASRRDYRGGTEAFF